A single sample gave rise to the 21 T cell receptor beta chains below, sequenced in a study of cytomegalovirus exposure and HLA in healthy donors. This PCR relied on a set of 60 Vbeta primers and 13 Jbeta primers. The data were produced by immunoSEQ multiplex PCR, yet TCRdb's version contains in-frame clones alone and is incomplete. Of 150,000 to 180,000 clones listed, approximately 74% are singletons. The sample comprised PBMCs. The receptors come from a man aged 25 to 40 in good health and CMV-seronegative.

The chain combines TRBV28 with TRBJ1-2; a possible D gene is TRBD1 (6 bases). V lost 6 bases to trimming and J lost 2 bases, with 25 bases between them. The length of the CDR3 is 18 residues. Germline V gives CDR1 MDHEN, CDR2 SYDVKM. The CDR3 spells CASSLLPFRTDLNYGYTF. The CDR3 DNA sequence: TGTGCCAGCAGCTTACTCCCCTTTCGGACAGACTTAAACTATGGCTACACCTTC.

The V call is TRBV2, the J call TRBJ1-4, with TRBD1 as a possible D gene (6 bases). CDR1 and CDR2 from the germline V gene are SNHLY and FYNNEI. This CDR3 spans 15 amino acids. Trimming took off 6 bases at V and 3 bases at J, with 14 bases between the two ends. CDR3: CASSGQTRANEKLFF. The CDR3, as DNA: TGTGCCAGCAGCGGACAGACCAGGGCTAATGAAAAACTGTTTTTT. Complete variable domain (other parts from reference TRBV2 and TRBJ1-4): EPEVTQTPSHQVTQMGQEVILRCVPISNHLYFYWYRQILGQKVEFLVSFYNNEISEKSEIFDDQFSVERPDGSNFTLKIRSTKLEDSAMYFCASSGQTRANEKLFFGSGTQLSVL.

The gene calls are TRBV30 and TRBJ2-2; the D gene is possibly TRBD1 (5 bases). Germline V lookup: CDR1 GTSNPN, CDR2 SVGIG (reference sequence). Trimming pared 4 bases from V and 2 bases from J, leaving 8 bases between. CDR3 length: 13 residues. CDR3 amino acids: CAWTGQNTGELFF. DNA for the CDR3: TGTGCCTGGACAGGACAAAACACCGGGGAGCTGTTTTTT.

This sequence joins TRBV4-3 and TRBJ2-3; TRBD1 agrees at 9 bases. Germline V lookup: CDR1 LGHNA, CDR2 YSLEER. The CDR3 spans 15 residues. Trimming cost V 4 bases and J 2 bases; bases outside gene matches: 4. In nucleotides, the CDR3 is TGCGCCAGCAGCCCGGGACAGGGCGACACAGATACGCAGTATTTT. As protein: CASSPGQGDTDTQYF.

The chain has TRBV9 and TRBJ2-1, with 12 bases matching TRBD2. Trimming cost V 4 bases and J 6 bases; bases outside gene matches: 5. CDR3 length: 15 residues. Germline CDR1 reads SGDLS; CDR2 reads YYNGEE. The CDR3 sequence: CASSFSSGGANEQFF. CDR3 nucleotides: TGTGCCAGCAGCTTTTCTAGCGGGGGGGCCAATGAGCAGTTCTTC.

The chain carries TRBV18 and TRBJ2-7; 8 nucleotides agree with TRBD2. The CDR3 is 17 amino acids. V lost 5 bases to trimming and J lost 2 bases; unmatched junction nucleotides: 14. Germline V lookup: CDR1 KGHSH, CDR2 LQKENI. CDR3 nucleotide sequence: TGTGCCAGCTCAGCAGGCAGTAGCGGGACGCAACCCTACGAGCAGTACTTC. It specifies CASSAGSSGTQPYEQYF.

This clone came up once. The rearrangement links TRBV28 to TRBJ1-1; 9 bases agree with TRBD1. Germline CDR1 reads MDHEN; CDR2 reads SYDVKM. The J segment lost 0 bases and the V segment lost 5 bases, leaving 7 bases of the junction unmatched. CDR3 size: 16 residues. The CDR3 loop reads CASSITGGGVNTEAFF. The CDR3 DNA reads as TGTGCCAGCAGTATTACAGGGGGCGGGGTGAACACTGAAGCTTTCTTT.

The rearrangement links TRBV2 to TRBJ2-7; 10 bases agree with TRBD1. The CDR3 is made up of 15 amino acids. CDR1 is SNHLY, CDR2 FYNNEI, per germline. Unmatched junction bases numbered 2, after V lost 1 base and J lost 2 bases. Here the CDR3 reads CASSEGDRGTYEQYF. CDR3 in DNA: TGTGCCAGCAGTGAAGGGGACAGGGGTACCTACGAGCAGTACTTC. The variable domain in full, with the rest retrieved from reference TRBV2 and TRBJ2-7, is EPEVTQTPSHQVTQMGQEVILRCVPISNHLYFYWYRQILGQKVEFLVSFYNNEISEKSEIFDDQFSVERPDGSNFTLKIRSTKLEDSAMYFCASSEGDRGTYEQYFGPGTRLTVT.

The gene calls are TRBV19 and TRBJ2-7; 11 nucleotides line up with TRBD2. This CDR3 contains 15 residues. Germline CDR1 reads LNHDA; CDR2 reads SQIVND (reference sequence). The trim removed 5 bases at V and 3 bases at J, leaving 6 bases unmatched. The CDR3 nucleotides read TGTGCCAGTAGTTCCCGGACTAGCGGGCTCTACGAGCAGTACTTC. This codes for CASSSRTSGLYEQYF.

This clone was counted many times. V gene TRBV4-2 combines with J gene TRBJ2-5, with D possibly being TRBD2 (6 bases). The CDR3 runs to 16 residues. Germline lookup yields CDR1 LGHNA and CDR2 YNFKEQ. Trimming removed 1 base from V and 5 bases from J, with 17 bases in between. CDR3 sequence reads: CASSQAGRGNGETQYF. The DNA of the CDR3 is TGTGCCAGCAGCCAAGCGGGCCGGGGGAATGGTGAGACCCAGTACTTC.

This clone came up once. The V and J genes are TRBV29-1 and TRBJ2-7, with D possibly being TRBD1 (7 bases). The CDR3 has 13 amino acids. V was trimmed by 0 bases and J by 6 bases, leaving 12 bases between them. CDR1 SQVTM and CDR2 ANQGSEA come from the germline V gene. The DNA of the CDR3 is TGCAGCGTTGAAGACAGGGGGGCCGCCGAGCAGTACTTC. This codes for CSVEDRGAAEQYF.

The chain carries TRBV7-3 and TRBJ2-3; 9 nucleotides line up with TRBD2. The germline V gene encodes CDR1 SGHTA and CDR2 FQGTGA. V dropped 5 bases and J dropped 2; count of bases not matched to a gene: 5. This CDR3 spans 15 amino acids. The CDR3 spells CASSISGGTTDTQYF. The DNA of the CDR3 is TGTGCCAGCAGCATCAGCGGGGGGACCACAGATACGCAGTATTTT.

The chain recombines TRBV5-1 with TRBJ2-7, with TRBD1 identical over 7 bases. Germline V gene data show CDR1 as SGHRS and CDR2 as YFSETQ. This CDR3 spans 14 amino acids. The junction had 4 bases not matched to a gene; V was cut back by 1 base and J by 3 bases. CDR3 residues: CASSLTGESYEQYF. The CDR3 bases are TGCGCCAGCAGCTTGACAGGGGAAAGCTACGAGCAGTACTTC. Complete variable domain (other parts from reference TRBV5-1 and TRBJ2-7): KAGVTQTPRYLIKTRGQQVTLSCSPISGHRSVSWYQQTPGQGLQFLFEYFSETQRNKGNFPGRFSGRQFSNSRSEMNVSTLELGDSALYLCASSLTGESYEQYFGPGTRLTVT.

The CDR3 loop is CSVQQGMWTEAFF. CDR3 bases: TGCAGCGTCCAACAGGGCATGTGGACTGAAGCTTTCTTT. The rearrangement links TRBV29-1 to TRBJ1-1; D possibly corresponds to TRBD1 (6 bases). The germline gives CDR1 SQVTM, CDR2 ANQGSEA. The CDR3 is made up of 13 amino acids. The V and J ends lost 6 bases and 5 bases respectively, with 16 bases between them.

This rearrangement joins TRBV2 to TRBJ2-4; D unresolved. Germline loops: CDR1 SNHLY, CDR2 FYNNEI. This CDR3 has 14 residues. Trimming pared 1 base from V and 1 base from J, leaving 5 bases between. CDR3 DNA: TGTGCCAGCAGTGAAGGCAGGGCCAAAAACATTCAGTACTTC. Protein: CASSEGRAKNIQYF.

The CDR3 region has the DNA TGTGCCAGCAGCCCTGACAGGAACTATGGCTACACCTTC. This translates into CASSPDRNYGYTF. The gene calls are TRBV4-2 and TRBJ1-2, with a tentative D call TRBD1 (6 bases). Germline values: CDR1 LGHNA, CDR2 YNFKEQ. This CDR3 is 13 amino acids long. Trimming took off 4 bases at V and 2 bases at J, with 8 bases between the two ends.

This chain links TRBV6-5 with TRBJ2-2; D perhaps matches TRBD1 (5 bases). The CDR3 extends over 15 amino acids. Germline V gene lookup returns CDR1 MNHEY and CDR2 SVGAGI. V lost 0 bases and J lost 5, with 10 bases in between. In DNA form, the CDR3 reads TGTGCCAGCAGTTACTCGCCAGGGTTTACCGGGGAGCTGTTTTTT. Translation: CASSYSPGFTGELFF.

The J gene is TRBJ1-2, the V gene TRBV9; D unresolved. The CDR3 covers 14 residues. Trimming shortened V by 0 bases and J by 8 bases, and 14 bases separated the two germline ends. The V gene's germline CDR1 is SGDLS and CDR2 YYNGEE. The CDR3 DNA reads TGTGCCAGCAGCGTAGCACGCCCCTACTTAGGCTACACCTTC. It yields the protein CASSVARPYLGYTF.

This clone was counted only a few times. The chain carries TRBV29-1 and TRBJ2-5, with unresolved D. The germline gives CDR1 SQVTM, CDR2 ANQGSEA. Trimming removed 6 bases from V and 1 base from J, with 9 bases in between. The CDR3 is made up of 12 amino acids. The CDR3 DNA reads as TGCAGCGTCTTGGGCATCCAAGAGACCCAGTACTTC. This encodes CSVLGIQETQYF.

The chain couples TRBV4-3 to TRBJ2-5, with 7 bases fitting TRBD1. From germline, CDR1 is LGHNA and CDR2 YSLEER. CDR3 length: 14 residues. V shed 5 bases, J shed 4 bases, and the junction held 7 bases outside the gene matches. DNA for the CDR3: TGCGCCAGCAGCGCTGTAAGGGGGCGAGAGACCCAGTACTTC. Its protein is CASSAVRGRETQYF.

This clone has a handful of counts. This chain joins TRBV9 and TRBJ2-1; D perhaps matches TRBD1 (6 bases). The CDR3 is 16 amino acids. Trimming shortened V by 3 bases and J by 5 bases, and 18 bases separated the two germline ends. CDR1 and CDR2 (germline): SGDLS, YYNGEE. The CDR3 reads CASSGEGVRWDNEQFF. In nucleotides, the CDR3 is TGTGCCAGCAGCGGAGAGGGGGTCCGATGGGACAATGAGCAGTTCTTC.